Listed below are T cell receptor beta chains from one sample, sequenced in a study of T cell clusters in autoimmune cytopenias. TCRdb re-called the multiplex PCR reads; one entry per CDR3 protein, DNA not given. This table holds 5,300 or so distinct CDR3 sequences. This sample also belongs to another study, concerning T cell repertoires in aging, cancer and after chemotherapy.

Material: peripheral blood. The receptors stem from a human donor in good health. The CDR3 runs from the conserved cysteine through the conserved F or W. Expanded clones are given a class, and other clones once, few, many or no size at all.

j_call v_call clone_size cdr3_aa
TRBJ2-7 TRBV30 . CAWRKGTSGAYEQYF
TRBJ1-2 TRBV30 medium-sized CAWSVGREGYTF
TRBJ1-4 TRBV21-1 . CASSKVGLRWTVNSTNEKLFF
TRBJ1-2 TRBV30 . CAWSLGGVYGYTF
TRBJ1-3 TRBV5-6 . CASSSLDSRLGNTIYF
TRBJ1-2 TRBV20-1 . CSPYAGGWGYTF
TRBJ2-7 TRBV19 medium-sized CASSIRKPSGEGGDYEQYF
TRBJ2-3 TRBV5-5 . CASSLGSGGSRDTQYF
TRBJ2-2 TRBV7-3 . CASSQNYNTGELFF
TRBJ1-3 TRBV19 medium-sized CASSVGMFSGNTIYF
TRBJ2-3 TRBV24-1 medium-sized CATSAAGGGTDTQYF
TRBJ1-1 TRBV4-2 . CASSQGTGNYNTEAFF
TRBJ1-1 TRBV20-1 . CSARDQRGGRAFF
TRBJ2-7 TRBV5-6 medium-sized CASSLRGTLSYEQYF
TRBJ1-5 TRBV6-6 . CASRADRGVNQPQHF
TRBJ1-2 TRBV15 medium-sized CATNPSGQGFYGYTF
TRBJ2-7 TRBV10-3 . CAIRSTGEQYF
TRBJ2-2 TRBV7-3 . CASSNDISGELFF
TRBJ1-2 TRBV20-1 . CSAAGGGAVLYGYTF
TRBJ2-1 TRBV12-3/TRBV12-4 . CASSFASGRAGQFF
TRBJ1-3 TRBV27 . CASSLSAYGNTIYF
TRBJ2-2 TRBV18 medium-sized CASSPRQASNTGELFF
TRBJ1-5 TRBV6-1 . CASSDEKGGDQPQHF
TRBJ2-7 TRBV6-2/TRBV6-3 medium-sized CASNYGIYEQYF
TRBJ2-7 TRBV11-1 medium-sized CASSSPGGGNPYEQYF
TRBJ2-2 TRBV19 large CASSIQGATGELFF
TRBJ2-2 TRBV10-3 medium-sized CAISPPDFYGELFF
TRBJ2-3 TRBV28 . CASSTGAWRVQFTDTQYF
TRBJ2-7 TRBV13 . CASSLDSGGTYEQYF
TRBJ2-1 TRBV20-1 . CSARGGATLNEQFF
TRBJ1-4 TRBV6-1 . CASSPPTGLYKKLFF
TRBJ2-1 TRBV18 medium-sized CASSLKTSGSYNEQFF
TRBJ2-6 TRBV7-9 . CASSPRASGANVLTF
TRBJ1-1 TRBV6-4 . CANRGGWVMNTEAFF
TRBJ2-5 TRBV19 . CASSIRYRGSIQETQYF
TRBJ2-7 TRBV5-1 . CASSLFGRGAYEQYF
TRBJ1-5 TRBV30 medium-sized CAWSAGQINQPQHF
TRBJ2-6 TRBV7-9 . CASSSGGGANVLTF
TRBJ2-7 TRBV27 . CASRETSGRHEQYF
TRBJ2-2 TRBV29-1 medium-sized CSVESTRFLGGGELFF
TRBJ2-2 TRBV20-1 . CSAPRLAANTGELFF
TRBJ2-7 TRBV6-5 medium-sized CASSYSSGSYEQYF
TRBJ1-2 TRBV24-1 . CATSDWGQNYGYTF
TRBJ1-1 TRBV19 . CASSFGVSEAFF
TRBJ2-1 TRBV5-4 medium-sized CASSSRYNEQFF
TRBJ2-7 TRBV5-1 . CASSAGLAASSYEQYF
TRBJ1-1 TRBV5-1 . CASRVGVNTEAFF
TRBJ1-2 TRBV18 medium-sized CASSPAQEIYGYTF
TRBJ1-3 TRBV5-1 . CASSLDGSSGNTIYF